The T cell receptor (beta chain) described here comes from a study of blood T cell repertoires in COVID-19. The wider study: COVID-19 samples collected from the United States, Italy and Spain covered acute and convalescent phases. PBMCs, B-cell-depleted T cells, or T cells provided the cDNA or gDNA that made up the material.

Authors' methods: Amplification of reference gene primers was used by the study to estimate nucleated cell counts. Profiled with immunoSEQ multiplex PCR; TCRdb holds only in-frame clones, not every one. From that table come the V and J calls and clone size; the DNA was used to work out D and trimming. The sample consists of about 140,000 clones, around three quarters of them appearing once. The CDR3 has 13 amino acids. Germline trimming cut 8 bases from V and 4 bases from J; bases unmatched to any gene: 6. Germline V gene data show CDR1 as SGDLS and CDR2 as YYNGEE. The V gene is TRBV9, the J gene TRBJ1-2; 9 bases fit TRBD1. This clonotype originated in an elderly man with acute or convalescent COVID-19. The material sequenced was peripheral blood. The CDR3 nucleotides read TGTGCCAGTACAGGGGGCAGGGGCTATGGCTACACCTTC. This sequence encodes CASTGGRGYGYTF. Drawing the rest from reference TRBV9 and TRBJ1-2, the complete variable domain is DSGVTQTPKHLITATGQRVTLRCSPRSGDLSVYWYQQSLDQGLQFLIQYYNGEERAKGNILERFSAQQFPDLHSELNLSSLELGDSALYFCASTGGRGYGYTFGSGTRLTVV.